The TCR beta chain under discussion was sequenced for a study of OX40 agonist ivuxolimab in advanced cancers. Background on the study: Eligibility admitted prior anti-PD-1, anti-PD-L1 or anti-CTLA-4 therapy; about 40% had some.

Trimming removed 5 bases from V and 0 bases from J; junction bases left unmatched: 2. The CDR3 runs to 14 residues. Germline CDR1 and CDR2: LNHDA and SQIVND (reference sequence). The assay was immunoSEQ multiplex PCR, and TCRdb's table has in-frame clones only and misses some. The sample has roughly 20,000 clones; around 82% are singletons. This clone counts as medium-sized. The chain carries TRBV19 and TRBJ2-3; 7 nucleotides line up with TRBD1. This receptor was taken from an adult with an advanced solid tumor such as melanoma, head and neck, liver or kidney cancer. This sample comprised CD4+ or CD8+ T cells sorted from blood, obtained in a trial of the OX40 agonist ivuxolimab. CDR3 coding DNA: TGTGCCAGTAGTGTACAGGGGAGCACAGATACGCAGTATTTT. This sequence encodes CASSVQGSTDTQYF.